The 16 T cell receptor beta chains in this list originate from one sample, sequenced in a study of T cells in Graves' hyperthyroidism and ophthalmopathy. The source material, RNA transcripts, was used to amplify TCR beta CDR3 regions. HTBI primers drove first-round RT-PCR of the TCR CDR3. TCRdb re-called the multiplex PCR reads with MiXCR, one entry per CDR3 protein. The sample consists of approximately 690,000 distinct CDR3 sequences, about 14% of them appearing once. Specimen: blood. The receptors shown here come from a woman in her 50s with Graves' ophthalmopathy.

The rearrangement uses TRBV11-2 and TRBJ2-2; weak D call: TRBD1 (6 bases). V dropped 0 bases and J dropped 5 bases, with 13 bases sitting between them. Germline V gene sequence: CDR1 SGHAT, CDR2 FQNNGV. The CDR3 has 16 residues. Written as DNA, the CDR3 is TGTGCCAGCAGCTTAGAGCAGGGGATGGATACCGGGGAGCTGTTTTTT. Translated: CASSLEQGMDTGELFF.

The V and J genes are TRBV20-1 and TRBJ2-1; 7 nucleotides agree with TRBD2. The CDR3 sequence is 15 residues long. Germline lookup yields CDR1 DFQATT and CDR2 SNEGSKA (reference sequence). The trim removed 6 bases at V and 7 bases at J, leaving 15 bases unmatched. The CDR3 nucleotides read TGCAGTGCCCCACGGGGACGCGGGAGTCTAAATGAGCAGTTCTTC. It encodes CSAPRGRGSLNEQFF.

The chain has TRBV27 and TRBJ2-7; the D is unclear. The germline gives CDR1 MNHEY, CDR2 SMNVEV (reference sequence). With 6 bases removed from V and 0 bases from J, the gap between germline ends came to 9 bases. The CDR3 contains 13 residues. For the CDR3, the DNA is TGTGCCAGCAGCGACTCCAACTCCTACGAGCAGTACTTC. Its translation is CASSDSNSYEQYF.

The chain combines TRBV24-1 with TRBJ2-1, with TRBD1 matching over 10 bases. Germline CDR1 is KGHDR and CDR2 is SFDVKD. The CDR3 sequence is 16 residues long. V lost 4 bases to trimming and J lost 8 bases; unmatched junction nucleotides: 10. The DNA of the CDR3 is TGTGCCACCAGTGAGGCCGGGACAGGGGACGGCGATGAGCAGTTCTTC. This gives the protein CATSEAGTGDGDEQFF.

This clonotype was counted many times. The J gene is TRBJ2-7, the V gene TRBV7-8; D perhaps matches TRBD2 (5 bases). The CDR3 is 14 residues long. The V end was cut by 1 base, the J end by 5 bases, with 12 bases between. In germline, CDR1 is SGHVS, CDR2 FQNEAQ. CDR3 region: CASSLGTGFDEQYF. The CDR3 DNA reads TGTGCCAGCAGCTTAGGAACGGGGTTCGACGAGCAGTACTTC.

This clonotype was recorded at least ten times. The rearrangement uses TRBV28 and TRBJ2-1; 10 bases agree with TRBD2. The CDR3 is made up of 15 amino acids. CDR1 and CDR2 from the germline V gene are MDHEN and SYDVKM. With V trimmed by 11 bases and J by 8 bases, 15 bases remained unmatched. The CDR3 coding sequence is TGTGCCGTCCCTAGCGGGGGAGGATTAGTCGATGAGCAGTTCTTC. Its protein is CAVPSGGGLVDEQFF.

This clonotype was seen many times. The rearrangement uses TRBV30 and TRBJ1-5; maybe TRBD1 (5 bases). This CDR3 spans 15 amino acids. Germline V gene data show CDR1 as GTSNPN and CDR2 as SVGIG (reference sequence). V lost 1 base to trimming and J lost 3 bases, with 13 bases between them. The CDR3 sequence is CAWSAIDSLNQPQHF. CDR3 in DNA: TGTGCCTGGAGTGCAATAGACAGCCTCAATCAGCCCCAGCATTTT.

This clonotype was seen ten or more times. The genes are TRBV20-1 and TRBJ2-7; 7 bases match TRBD1. CDR1 and CDR2 from the germline V gene are DFQATT and SNEGSKA (reference sequence). V dropped 4 bases and J dropped 2; count of bases not matched to a gene: 8. The CDR3 totals 14 residues. The CDR3 protein is CSANPPGQPYEQYF. CDR3 bases: TGCAGTGCTAACCCTCCGGGACAGCCCTACGAGCAGTACTTC.

This clonotype was counted many times. J is TRBJ2-1 and V is TRBV7-3; 8 bases line up with TRBD1. V shed 8 bases and J 1 base; nucleotides not matched to a gene: 7. This CDR3 is built from 15 residues. Germline V CDR1 and CDR2: SGHTA, FQGTGA. The CDR3 bases are TGTGCCAGCGGATACGACAGGGGATCCTACAATGAGCAGTTCTTC. Residues: CASGYDRGSYNEQFF.

This clonotype was counted many times. CDR3 sequence: CASSLVEQFF. In DNA form, the CDR3 reads TGTGCCAGCAGTTTAGTTGAGCAGTTCTTC. V usage is TRBV12-3 or TRBV12-4 and J usage is TRBJ2-1, with unresolved D. CDR3 length: 10 amino acids. V was trimmed by 1 base and J by 9 bases, leaving 1 base between them.

At least ten counts were recorded for this clonotype. The chain links TRBV7-9 to TRBJ2-1; 8 nucleotides agree with TRBD2. The junction had 10 bases not matched to a gene; V was cut back by 2 bases and J by 7 bases. CDR3 length equals 16 residues. Per the germline V gene, CDR1 is SEHNR and CDR2 is FQNEAQ (reference sequence). In DNA form, the CDR3 reads TGTGCCAGCAGCTTATCGGGAGGCGGCGGGAGGAATGAGCAGTTCTTC. This sequence encodes CASSLSGGGGRNEQFF.

J is TRBJ2-7 and V is TRBV29-1; 8 bases are shared with TRBD1. The CDR3 runs to 13 residues. J was trimmed by 1 base and V by 8 bases; bases with no gene match: 7. From germline, CDR1 is SQVTM and CDR2 ANQGSEA. This CDR3 is CSIRTGRSYEQYF. The CDR3 region has the DNA TGCAGCATCCGGACAGGGCGGTCCTACGAGCAGTACTTC.

This clonotype was observed many times. The chain uses TRBV7-2 and TRBJ2-7; D remains unclear. V lost 2 bases and J 3 bases, leaving 8 bases between the germline ends. The CDR3 is 13 amino acids. Germline-derived CDR1 and CDR2 are SGHTA and FQGNSA. CDR3 sequence reads: CASSLWGYYEQYF. The CDR3 region has the DNA TGTGCCAGCAGCTTATGGGGTTACTACGAGCAGTACTTC.

The chain recombines TRBV9 with TRBJ2-2; the match to TRBD2 covers 10 bases. Germline CDR1 is SGDLS and CDR2 is YYNGEE. This CDR3 has 17 amino acids. V shed 4 bases, J shed 0 bases, and the junction held 6 bases outside the gene matches. The CDR3 spells CASSRRTSGPNTGELFF. Written as DNA, the CDR3 is TGTGCCAGCAGCAGAAGGACTAGCGGTCCGAACACCGGGGAGCTGTTTTTT.

This clonotype has at least ten counts. V and J are TRBV7-9 and TRBJ2-7; no definite D call. V dropped 1 base and J dropped 1 base, with 8 bases sitting between them. The CDR3 totals 14 residues. Germline V CDR1 and CDR2: SEHNR, FQNEAQ (reference sequence). This chain's CDR3 is CASSLVDISYEQYF. The CDR3 DNA sequence: TGTGCCAGCAGCTTAGTTGACATATCCTACGAGCAGTACTTC.

This chain joins TRBV20-1 and TRBJ2-1; TRBD2 is a possible D gene (6 bases). The germline CDR1 and CDR2 sequences are DFQATT and SNEGSKA (reference sequence). V lost 3 bases and J lost 0, with 15 bases in between. The CDR3 is made up of 16 amino acids. DNA for the CDR3: TGCAGTGCTAGGCCACCCGGAGGGCCCTCCTACAATGAGCAGTTCTTC. This sequence encodes CSARPPGGPSYNEQFF.